The next 25 T cell receptor beta chains were all read from a single sample in a study of regulatory dendritic cells for organ transplantation. Sequencing used immunoSEQ multiplex PCR; TCRdb keeps in-frame clones, though not all of them. The sample lists some 10,000 clones, about 75% seen once, with approximately 19% in the top ten. Sequenced material: memory CD8+ T cells from blood. Subset defined: CD45RO+ memory T cells. Receptors originate from a human donor in good health.

This clone was seen a few times. V usage is TRBV28 and J usage is TRBJ2-3, with 10 bases fitting TRBD1. CDR3 size: 16 residues. Per germline, CDR1 MDHEN and CDR2 SYDVKM. J was trimmed by 3 bases and V by 3 bases; bases with no gene match: 6. The DNA for the CDR3 is TGTGCCAGCAGTTTGACCCCGGGACAGGGGACAGATACGCAGTATTTT. It specifies CASSLTPGQGTDTQYF.

This chain joins TRBV7-9 and TRBJ2-1; 8 nucleotides line up with TRBD2. CDR1 and CDR2 from the germline V gene are SEHNR and FQNEAQ (reference sequence). The trim removed 5 bases at V and 8 bases at J, leaving 11 bases unmatched. This CDR3 is 15 amino acids long. In DNA form, the CDR3 reads TGTGCCAGCAGCCAGCCAGCGGGAGCGGGGGATGAGCAGTTCTTC. It specifies CASSQPAGAGDEQFF.

The gene calls are TRBV7-9 and TRBJ2-1; maybe TRBD2 (6 bases). The CDR3 loop spans 14 amino acids. The V end lost 8 bases, the J end lost 8 bases, and 19 bases lay between the germline ends. Germline loops: CDR1 SEHNR, CDR2 FQNEAQ (reference sequence). The CDR3 nucleotides are TGTGCCAGCGGCCCGGGGGACCCCCGGGATGAGCAGTTCTTC. It encodes CASGPGDPRDEQFF.

This clone appeared once. This CDR3 is CASRQGRTDTQYF. CDR3 in DNA: TGTGCCAGCAGACAGGGACGCACAGATACGCAGTATTTT. The genes are TRBV19 and TRBJ2-3, with TRBD1 matching 7 bases. With 9 bases clipped from V and 1 base from J, the junction kept 4 bases outside the gene matches. Germline V lookup: CDR1 LNHDA, CDR2 SQIVND (reference sequence). CDR3 length equals 13 residues.

This sequence joins TRBV29-1 and TRBJ2-3; either TRBD1 or TRBD2 may fit D (5 bases each). The CDR3 loop spans 14 amino acids. Germline CDR1 and CDR2: SQVTM and ANQGSEA. The V end was cut by 7 bases, the J end by 2 bases, with 16 bases between. The CDR3: CSANGAYYTDTQYF. DNA of the CDR3: TGCAGCGCCAACGGGGCTTACTACACAGATACGCAGTATTTT.

The rearrangement links TRBV10-1 to TRBJ2-7; no definite D call. The V end was cut by 3 bases, the J end by 7 bases, with 7 bases between. CDR1 WNHNN and CDR2 SYGVQD come from the germline V gene (reference sequence). CDR3 size: 11 residues. The CDR3 region is CASSDESEQYF. CDR3 in DNA: TGCGCCAGCAGTGATGAGTCGGAGCAGTACTTC.

This clone is medium-sized. The rearrangement links TRBV30 to TRBJ2-3, with 7 bases identical to TRBD1. Per the germline V gene, CDR1 is GTSNPN and CDR2 is SVGIG (reference sequence). This CDR3 is built from 15 residues. V shed 3 bases and J 3 bases; nucleotides not matched to a gene: 9. CDR3 sequence (DNA): TGTGCCTGGAGGGCCCTCACAGGGGATACAGATACGCAGTATTTT. Translated, it gives CAWRALTGDTDTQYF. Variable domain in full (rest from reference TRBV30 and TRBJ2-3): SQTIHQWPATLVQPVGSPLSLECTVEGTSNPNLYWYRQAAGRGLQLLFYSVGIGQISSEVPQNLSASRPQDRQFILSSKKLLLSDSGFYLCAWRALTGDTDTQYFGPGTRLTVL.

The V call is TRBV7-6, the J call TRBJ2-3; possible D gene TRBD2, 6 bases. Germline V CDR1 and CDR2: SGHVS, FNYEAQ. The CDR3 loop spans 16 amino acids. V was cut by 4 bases and J by 4 bases, with 18 bases left in between. CDR3 amino acids: CASSSGPYAGSDTQYF. CDR3 in DNA: TGTGCCAGCAGCTCCGGACCCTACGCGGGATCAGATACGCAGTATTTT.

J is TRBJ2-2 and V is TRBV1; the table's D call, TRBD2, was not checked against the DNA. TRBV1 is an annotated pseudogene. CDR3 length equals 16 residues. CDR3 amino acids: CTSSQDERGGTGELFF. The DNA for the CDR3 is TGCACCAGCAGCCAAGACGAACGGGGGGGGACCGGGGAGCTGTTTTTT.

V and J are TRBV6-5 and TRBJ2-2, with a tentative D call TRBD1 (5 bases). The CDR3 sequence is 14 residues long. Germline V gene lookup returns CDR1 MNHEY and CDR2 SVGAGI. The V and J ends lost 6 bases and 3 bases respectively, with 11 bases between them. The CDR3 loop is CASRGRGYTGELFF. Written as DNA, the CDR3 is TGTGCCAGCAGGGGGCGCGGATACACCGGGGAGCTGTTTTTT.

In its sample, this clone was seen a few times. The chain recombines TRBV20-1 with TRBJ1-1, with D uncertain. V was pared by 6 bases and J by 1 base, with 6 bases between. The length of the CDR3 is 11 residues. Germline V CDR1 and CDR2: DFQATT, SNEGSKA (reference sequence). CDR3 in amino acids: CSAQTNTEAFF. The CDR3 DNA follows: TGCAGTGCGCAGACGAACACTGAAGCTTTCTTT.

The V and J genes are TRBV4-2 and TRBJ2-3, with D perhaps matching TRBD1 (6 bases). V lost 0 bases to trimming and J lost 2 bases, with 9 bases between them. CDR3 size: 15 residues. CDR1 is LGHNA, CDR2 YNFKEQ, per germline. CDR3 sequence: CASSQEGQNTDTQYF. The CDR3 DNA reads as TGTGCCAGCAGCCAAGAGGGACAAAACACAGATACGCAGTATTTT.

This clone is termed medium-sized. V is TRBV7-6 and J is TRBJ2-3, with TRBD2 as a possible D gene (6 bases). The CDR3 covers 15 residues. V dropped 5 bases and J dropped 4 bases, with 16 bases sitting between them. Germline lookup yields CDR1 SGHVS and CDR2 FNYEAQ. CDR3 amino acids: CASSPSALSADTQYF. The CDR3 nucleotides are TGTGCCAGCAGCCCTAGCGCCCTGAGCGCAGATACGCAGTATTTT.

This chain connects TRBV15 to TRBJ1-2, with 8 bases fitting TRBD1. The CDR3 is 16 amino acids. The J segment lost 4 bases and the V segment lost 3 bases, leaving 10 bases of the junction unmatched. Germline values: CDR1 LNHNV, CDR2 YYDKDF (reference sequence). Here the CDR3 reads CATSSLSQGDGYGYTF. CDR3 coding DNA: TGTGCCACCAGCAGTCTATCACAGGGGGATGGCTATGGCTACACCTTC. The variable domain in full, with the rest retrieved from reference TRBV15 and TRBJ1-2, is DAMVIQNPRYQVTQFGKPVTLSCSQTLNHNVMYWYQQKSSQAPKLLFHYYDKDFNNEADTPDNFQSRRPNTSFCFLDIRSPGLGDTAMYLCATSSLSQGDGYGYTFGSGTRLTVV.

The chain couples TRBV5-8 to TRBJ2-7, with 8 bases lining up with TRBD1. In germline, CDR1 is SGHTS, CDR2 YDEGEE. V shed 3 bases, J shed 2 bases, and the junction held 10 bases outside the gene matches. CDR3 length: 16 residues. CDR3 residues: CASSSDRVELPYEQYF. The CDR3 coding sequence is TGTGCCAGCAGCTCGGACAGGGTCGAACTTCCCTACGAGCAGTACTTC.

The V call is TRBV19, the J call TRBJ2-7; 7 bases are shared with TRBD1. CDR1 is LNHDA, CDR2 SQIVND, per germline (reference sequence). V lost 6 bases to trimming and J lost 3 bases; unmatched junction nucleotides: 5. This CDR3 is 13 amino acids long. CDR3 sequence (DNA): TGTGCCAGTAGGGACGGACAGGTCTACGAGCAGTACTTC. It translates to CASRDGQVYEQYF.

This chain uses TRBV4-2 with TRBJ2-3; D unclear. The germline gives CDR1 LGHNA, CDR2 YNFKEQ. CDR3 length: 16 amino acids. V was trimmed by 0 bases and J by 0 bases, leaving 10 bases between them. Here the CDR3 reads CASSQDPGSSTDTQYF. The CDR3 coding sequence is TGTGCCAGCAGCCAAGATCCGGGTTCCAGCACAGATACGCAGTATTTT.

The rearrangement links TRBV28 to TRBJ1-2; perhaps TRBD1 as D (5 bases). CDR1 and CDR2 (germline): MDHEN, SYDVKM. Trimming cost V 5 bases and J 2 bases, with 6 bases left between them. CDR3 length: 12 residues. CDR3 DNA sequence: TGTGCCAGCAGTCCAGGGAACTATGGCTACACCTTC. This gives the protein CASSPGNYGYTF.

J is TRBJ2-7 and V is TRBV7-8; D is ambiguous. The CDR3 has 16 amino acids. V was cut by 3 bases and J by 2 bases, with 17 bases left in between. Germline CDR1 reads SGHVS; CDR2 reads FQNEAQ. CDR3 sequence: CASSFPVNSGPYEQYF. The CDR3 coding sequence is TGTGCCAGCAGCTTTCCCGTAAATAGTGGCCCCTACGAGCAGTACTTC.

The chain employs TRBV11-2 and TRBJ2-7; 8 positions match TRBD1. The CDR3 is 15 amino acids. From germline, CDR1 is SGHAT and CDR2 FQNNGV. V gave up 6 bases and J gave up 4 bases; unmatched junction bases: 11. The CDR3 sequence: CASRPTGTGSYEQYF. CDR3 sequence (DNA): TGTGCCAGCAGGCCTACTGGGACAGGCTCTTACGAGCAGTACTTC.

The chain is built from TRBV2 and TRBJ2-1; D is possibly TRBD1 (5 bases). CDR3 length equals 14 residues. V lost 8 bases, J lost 0 bases, and 11 bases lay in between. In germline, CDR1 is SNHLY, CDR2 FYNNEI. The CDR3 spells CASQFQGSYNEQFF. In nucleotides, the CDR3 is TGTGCCAGCCAGTTCCAGGGCTCCTACAATGAGCAGTTCTTC. The whole variable domain, remainder taken from reference TRBV2 and TRBJ2-1, is EPEVTQTPSHQVTQMGQEVILRCVPISNHLYFYWYRQILGQKVEFLVSFYNNEISEKSEIFDDQFSVERPDGSNFTLKIRSTKLEDSAMYFCASQFQGSYNEQFFGPGTRLTVL.

The V call is TRBV9, the J call TRBJ1-1; 7 bases map to TRBD1. J gave up 4 bases and V 0 bases, and 6 bases lay outside the gene matches. The CDR3 contains 15 residues. The V gene's germline CDR1 is SGDLS and CDR2 YYNGEE. The CDR3 sequence is CASSVEGARGTEAFF. The CDR3 coding sequence is TGTGCCAGCAGCGTAGAGGGGGCTCGGGGCACTGAAGCTTTCTTT.

The V and J genes are TRBV7-8 and TRBJ2-2, with D perhaps matching TRBD2 (5 bases). Trimming shortened V by 2 bases and J by 1 base, and 8 bases separated the two germline ends. Germline-derived CDR1 and CDR2 are SGHVS and FQNEAQ. This CDR3 comprises 15 residues. DNA for the CDR3: TGTGCCAGCAGCTTAAGTGAGGGGAACACCGGGGAGCTGTTTTTT. It translates to CASSLSEGNTGELFF. Full variable domain (missing parts from reference TRBV7-8 and TRBJ2-2): GAGVSQSPRYKVAKRGQDVALRCDPISGHVSLFWYQQALGQGPEFLTYFQNEAQLDKSGLPSDRFFAERPEGSVSTLKIQRTQQEDSAVYLCASSLSEGNTGELFFGEGSRLTVL.

J is TRBJ2-7 and V is TRBV27; 8 nucleotides match TRBD2. Trimming cost V 2 bases and J 3 bases; bases outside gene matches: 9. The CDR3 is 16 amino acids. CDR1 is MNHEY, CDR2 SMNVEV, per germline (reference sequence). The CDR3 bases are TGTGCCAGCAGTTTAGTAGCGGGACTAAGAGTCTACGAGCAGTACTTC. It yields the protein CASSLVAGLRVYEQYF.

The V call is TRBV27, the J call TRBJ1-1; 9 bases agree with TRBD1. CDR3 length: 14 amino acids. V trimming: 2 bases; J trimming: 5 bases; junction bases outside the gene matches: 3. Looked up from germline, CDR1 is MNHEY and CDR2 is SMNVEV (reference sequence). The CDR3 here is CASSLGQGMTEAFF. CDR3 DNA: TGTGCCAGCAGTTTAGGACAGGGGATGACTGAAGCTTTCTTT.